These 23 T cell receptor beta chains came from one sample sequenced in a study of blood T cell repertoires in COVID-19. TCRdb's table, derived via immunoSEQ multiplex PCR, lists solely in-frame clones and lacks some. The table has more than 150,000 clones, 94% seen once. Sequences were obtained from peripheral blood. Source of these receptors: a man aged 25-45 years with COVID-19, enrolled during active disease.

The chain couples TRBV18 to TRBJ2-4; TRBD1 is a possible D gene (5 bases). With 1 base removed from V and 9 bases from J, the gap between germline ends came to 19 bases. The length of the CDR3 is 16 residues. Germline values: CDR1 KGHSH, CDR2 LQKENI. Here the CDR3 reads CASSPQSGQGLSIQYF. In DNA, the CDR3 is TGTGCCAGCTCACCACAGTCTGGGCAGGGTTTGAGCATTCAGTACTTC.

The chain recombines TRBV5-1 with TRBJ2-7; D might be TRBD2 (7 bases). Germline lookup yields CDR1 SGHRS and CDR2 YFSETQ. V lost 6 bases and J 0 bases, leaving 10 bases between the germline ends. The CDR3 extends over 13 amino acids. This chain's CDR3 is CASKRDNSYEQYF. DNA of the CDR3: TGCGCCAGCAAGCGGGACAACTCCTACGAGCAGTACTTC.

The chain has TRBV27 and TRBJ1-5; D gene uncertain. The CDR3 sequence is 14 residues long. V was clipped by 6 bases and J by 0 bases, with 9 bases between them. Germline CDR1 is MNHEY and CDR2 is SMNVEV (reference sequence). The CDR3 spells CASRPYSSNQPQHF. The DNA for the CDR3 is TGTGCCAGCAGGCCTTACAGTAGCAATCAGCCCCAGCATTTT.

The chain uses TRBV5-1 and TRBJ2-5, with 7 positions matching TRBD2. V lost 0 bases and J lost 5; bases outside the gene matches: 13. CDR3 length equals 17 residues. Germline V gene sequence: CDR1 SGHRS, CDR2 YFSETQ. The CDR3 DNA reads TGCGCCAGCAGCTTGGATCCTACGGGGGGTTTCGGGGAGACCCAGTACTTC. It encodes CASSLDPTGGFGETQYF.

The chain has TRBV7-6 and TRBJ1-2, with D perhaps matching TRBD1 (5 bases). Germline CDR1 and CDR2: SGHVS and FNYEAQ. V dropped 2 bases and J dropped 8 bases, with 18 bases sitting between them. The CDR3 contains 15 residues. CDR3 region: CASSLSGGGRAGYTF. The CDR3 DNA sequence: TGTGCCAGCAGCTTATCGGGCGGGGGAAGAGCCGGCTACACCTTC.

The V gene is TRBV19, the J gene TRBJ2-5; TRBD2 matches at 10 bases. Trimming removed 7 bases from V and 5 bases from J; junction bases left unmatched: 7. The length of the CDR3 is 14 residues. The germline gives CDR1 LNHDA, CDR2 SQIVND (reference sequence). The CDR3 reads CASTSGGAPETQYF. CDR3 nucleotide sequence: TGTGCCAGTACGAGCGGGGGGGCCCCCGAGACCCAGTACTTC.

With regard to this clone: The sample has other DNA sequences that encode this CDR3 too. In DNA, the CDR3 is TGTGCCAGCAGTCACCCGGACAGAAACTATGGCTACACCTTC. It codes for CASSHPDRNYGYTF. This rearrangement joins TRBV6-5 to TRBJ1-2; weak D call: TRBD1 (6 bases). There are 14 residues in the CDR3. CDR1 and CDR2 from the germline V gene are MNHEY and SVGAGI. Trimming stripped 5 bases from V and 2 bases from J, with 12 bases between.

The J gene is TRBJ1-2, the V gene TRBV6-1; 7 bases match TRBD1. Germline V gene data show CDR1 as MNHNS and CDR2 as SASEGT. The CDR3 length is 16 residues. V lost 3 bases, J lost 5 bases, and 12 bases stayed unmatched. CDR3 in DNA: TGTGCCAGCAGTGACCTGACAGGGCGCGCAGGTTATGGCTACACCTTC. Amino acid sequence: CASSDLTGRAGYGYTF.

J is TRBJ2-5 and V is TRBV6-5; 11 bases match TRBD1. In germline, CDR1 is MNHEY, CDR2 SVGAGI. The CDR3 has 15 residues. After removal of 7 bases from V and 3 bases from J, the junction contained 7 bases not matched to a gene. CDR3 sequence reads: CASTRTGGREETQYF. The CDR3 DNA reads as TGTGCCAGCACCCGGACAGGGGGCAGGGAAGAGACCCAGTACTTC.

The V call is TRBV6-6, the J call TRBJ1-6; 7 positions match TRBD1. The CDR3 consists of 14 residues. The V gene's germline CDR1 is MNHNY and CDR2 SVGAGI (reference sequence). The V and J ends lost 2 bases and 7 bases, in that order; junction bases with no gene match: 2. CDR3 nucleotide sequence: TGTGCCAGCAGTTACGCAGGGGGAAATTCACCCCTCCACTTT. Its protein product is CASSYAGGNSPLHF.

The V call is TRBV19, the J call TRBJ1-2, with 7 positions matching TRBD1. The CDR3 is 14 amino acids. V trimming: 4 bases; J trimming: 7 bases; junction bases outside the gene matches: 9. CDR1 LNHDA and CDR2 SQIVND come from the germline V gene (reference sequence). The DNA of the CDR3 is TGTGCCAGTAGTACCCTGACAGGGAACGGTGGCTACACCTTC. It codes for CASSTLTGNGGYTF.

The genes are TRBV4-2 and TRBJ2-5; D is undetermined. The V end lost 1 base, the J end lost 5 bases, and 5 bases lay between the germline ends. Germline V gives CDR1 LGHNA, CDR2 YNFKEQ. The CDR3 length is 12 residues. The CDR3 region is CASSQGVETQYF. CDR3 nucleotide sequence: TGTGCCAGCAGCCAAGGCGTGGAGACCCAGTACTTC.

The V call is TRBV14, the J call TRBJ2-5; D call uncertain. Trimming removed 1 base at V and 5 bases at J, with 14 bases between. The V gene's germline CDR1 is SGHDN and CDR2 FVKESK. The CDR3 totals 15 residues. CDR3 sequence (DNA): TGTGCCAGCAGCCAAGGCCTGCCGTCGAGGGAGACCCAGTACTTC. Protein sequence: CASSQGLPSRETQYF.

The chain carries TRBV19 and TRBJ1-5; no clear D gene. V was clipped by 6 bases and J by 6 bases, with 18 bases between them. The CDR3 sequence is 15 residues long. Germline loops: CDR1 LNHDA, CDR2 SQIVND (reference sequence). This chain's CDR3 is CASRSDSGGRQPQHF. CDR3 nucleotides: TGTGCCAGTAGATCGGATTCGGGAGGGCGTCAGCCCCAGCATTTT.

This chain links TRBV10-3 with TRBJ1-6, with no clear D. The length of the CDR3 is 16 residues. V was pared by 7 bases and J by 4 bases, with 17 bases between. CDR1 ENHRY and CDR2 SYGVKD come from the germline V gene. This chain's CDR3 is CAIKDSGGKYNSPLHF. The CDR3 coding sequence is TGTGCCATCAAGGACTCCGGAGGAAAATATAATTCACCCCTCCACTTT.

In this sample, this clone turned up once. This chain links TRBV19 with TRBJ1-6; 8 positions agree with TRBD1. Unmatched junction bases numbered 10, after V lost 3 bases and J lost 9 bases. This CDR3 contains 16 residues. Germline values: CDR1 LNHDA, CDR2 SQIVND (reference sequence). The CDR3 DNA sequence: TGTGCCAGTAGTATTAGGGTCGGACAGGGAGCTTCACCCCTCCACTTT. Amino acids: CASSIRVGQGASPLHF.

V gene TRBV25-1 combines with J gene TRBJ1-2, with a possible D match to TRBD1 (6 bases). Germline V gives CDR1 MGHDK, CDR2 SYGVNS. V was pared by 1 base and J by 1 base, with 19 bases between. CDR3 size: 18 residues. The CDR3 loop reads CASSESRGVGGGNYGYTF. CDR3 coding DNA: TGTGCCAGCAGTGAATCCAGAGGAGTAGGGGGTGGTAACTATGGCTACACCTTC.

V gene TRBV27 combines with J gene TRBJ1-4; 7 bases map to TRBD1. Germline CDR1 and CDR2: MNHEY and SMNVEV (reference sequence). Trimming removed 5 bases from V and 6 bases from J; junction bases left unmatched: 6. The CDR3 has 14 amino acids. The CDR3 sequence: CASSPTGLDEKLFF. CDR3 nucleotides: TGTGCCAGCAGTCCGACAGGGCTTGATGAAAAACTGTTTTTT.

The rearrangement links TRBV5-1 to TRBJ1-3; tentatively, D is TRBD1 (6 bases). The V and J ends lost 3 bases and 4 bases respectively, with 11 bases between them. The CDR3 consists of 14 residues. The germline gives CDR1 SGHRS, CDR2 YFSETQ. For the CDR3, the DNA is TGCGCCAGCAGCTCAGGACAGTCCGGAAACACCATATATTTT. This encodes CASSSGQSGNTIYF.

The rearrangement uses TRBV6-5 and TRBJ1-5; tentative D call: TRBD1 (5 bases). This CDR3 has 14 amino acids. Trimming shortened V by 6 bases and J by 0 bases, and 9 bases separated the two germline ends. Per germline, CDR1 MNHEY and CDR2 SVGAGI. The CDR3 region is CASRTVYSNQPQHF. In DNA form, the CDR3 reads TGTGCCAGCAGGACAGTGTATAGCAATCAGCCCCAGCATTTT.

The chain uses TRBV18 and TRBJ1-4, with D maybe TRBD1 (6 bases). The V gene's germline CDR1 is KGHSH and CDR2 LQKENI. This CDR3 is 13 amino acids long. Between the trimmed V and J ends, which lost 4 bases and 4 bases, there was a span of 7 bases. The CDR3 is CASSRGGNEKLFF. The CDR3 DNA sequence: TGTGCCAGCTCACGAGGGGGTAATGAAAAACTGTTTTTT.

This clone was counted only a few times. The chain links TRBV5-1 to TRBJ2-1; D is perhaps TRBD2 (6 bases). The V gene lost 2 bases and the J gene lost 9 bases, with 24 bases spanning the gap. This CDR3 has 17 amino acids. The germline gives CDR1 SGHRS, CDR2 YFSETQ. This CDR3 reads CASSLDLPGTGGTEQFF. The CDR3 DNA reads TGCGCCAGCAGCTTAGATCTCCCGGGAACAGGAGGGACTGAGCAGTTCTTC.

The chain couples TRBV6-5 to TRBJ1-1, with D maybe TRBD1 (6 bases). V lost 0 bases, J lost 1 base, and 6 bases lay in between. This CDR3 has 14 amino acids. CDR1 and CDR2 (germline): MNHEY, SVGAGI. CDR3 sequence: CASSYSQGNTEAFF. DNA for the CDR3: TGTGCCAGCAGTTACTCACAGGGGAACACTGAAGCTTTCTTT.